This entry is about one T cell receptor beta chain. Its antigen is unidentified. The protocol was immunoSEQ multiplex PCR, while the TCRdb copy is restricted to in-frame clones and leaves out a portion. The profile shows tens of thousands of clones, around 77% of them singletons. This record belongs to a study of radiotherapy plus CTLA-4 blockade in lung cancer. Points from the study as a whole: Alongside interferon-beta, early blood T cell clone dynamics were reportedly the best predictor of response.

Patients had chemo-refractory metastatic non-small-cell lung cancer and received focal radiation plus CTLA-4 blockade that used ipilimumab. After removal of 4 bases from V and 12 bases from J, the junction contained 6 bases not matched to a gene. Germline CDR1 LNHNV, CDR2 YYDKDF (reference sequence). The CDR3 loop spans 12 amino acids. The sequence was obtained from a human donor with non-small cell lung cancer whose response to radiotherapy plus ipilimumab could not be evaluated. The sequencing used peripheral blood, collected from a patient treated with radiotherapy plus ipilimumab. The chain couples TRBV15 to TRBJ2-1, with TRBD1 matching over 7 bases. CDR3 amino acids: CATSTEQGRQFF. CDR3 DNA sequence: TGTGCCACCAGCACAGAACAGGGGAGGCAGTTCTTC.